This T cell receptor beta chain derives from a study of T-cell memory formation after mild COVID-19. Germline CDR1 reads SEHNR; CDR2 reads FQNEAQ (reference sequence). V lost 1 base and J lost 0, with 14 bases in between. The CDR3 consists of 17 residues. TCRdb passed the 5' RACE reads through MiXCR, listing each CDR3 protein once. Of fewer than 700,000 distinct CDR3 sequences detected, about 20% appear once; the ten largest clones hold approximately 8.4%. Specimen: PBMCs or a T cell subset sorted from them (not recorded which). The V call is TRBV7-9, the J call TRBJ2-3, with D hard to call. The source is an adult woman who had mild COVID-19 (a few samples of this study predate the infection). Cell type and time point are not known. The CDR3: CASSLEKSAGSTDTQYF. The CDR3, as DNA: TGTGCCAGCAGCTTAGAGAAGTCGGCAGGTAGCACAGATACGCAGTATTTT.